These T cell receptor beta chains were read from a single sample in a study of T-cell memory formation after mild COVID-19. TCRdb re-called the 5' RACE reads with MiXCR, one entry per CDR3 protein. The repertoire has about 440,000 distinct CDR3 sequences, approximately 20% of them found once; the top ten carry roughly 8.4%. Sequencing was performed on PBMCs or a T cell subset sorted from them (not recorded which). All receptors derive from an adult woman who had mild COVID-19 (a few samples of this study predate the infection). Cell type and time point are not known. Both conserved end residues are part of each CDR3. A D gene is named only where the DNA matches it firmly. Clone size is shown for a subset of rows, as once, few, many or a class of expanded clone.

TRBJ1-3	TRBV12-3/TRBV12-4	NA	NA	TGTGCCAGCAGAGACACCGGGACGACTGGAAACACCATATATTTT	CASRDTGTTGNTIYF
TRBJ2-3	TRBV20-1	few	TRBD2	TGCAGTGCTTCTAGCGGGAGAACAGATACGCAGTATTTT	CSASSGRTDTQYF
TRBJ2-2	TRBV15	few	TRBD1	TGTGCCACCAGCTCTCCGGGACAGGGGATGGTGACCGGGGAGCTGTTTTTT	CATSSPGQGMVTGELFF
TRBJ2-3	TRBV7-2	NA	TRBD2	TGTGCCAGCAGTTACCCAGCGGGACGGTCAGTTAATACGCAGTATTTT	CASSYPAGRSVNTQYF
TRBJ1-3	TRBV12-3/TRBV12-4	few	NA	TGTGCCAGCAATCTAGGGGGGACCTCTGGAAACACCATATATTTT	CASNLGGTSGNTIYF
TRBJ2-3	TRBV12-3/TRBV12-4	few	NA	TGTGCCAGCAGTTTAAGGCAGATCACAGATACGCAGTATTTT	CASSLRQITDTQYF
TRBJ2-2	TRBV6-2/TRBV6-3	few	TRBD2	TGTGCCAGCAGTTACCCAGCGGGAGGGCTTGACGGGGAGCTGTTTTTT	CASSYPAGGLDGELFF
TRBJ1-1	TRBV7-9	NA	NA	TGTGCCAGCGGGTCTACAGGCCTAAGAGCTGAAGCTTTCTTT	CASGSTGLRAEAFF
TRBJ2-5	TRBV10-3	few	NA	TGTGCCATCAGAGGAGACTGGGAAGAGACCCAGTACTTC	CAIRGDWEETQYF
TRBJ2-4	TRBV6-1	NA	NA	TGTGCCAGCAGTTTACCTCGCCCCCGCTCCGGAAACATTCAGTACTTC	CASSLPRPRSGNIQYF
TRBJ2-3	TRBV7-2	few	TRBD2	TGTGCCAGCAGCTCCCGTCTAGCGGGAGGGCCGGATACGCAGTATTTT	CASSSRLAGGPDTQYF
TRBJ2-1	TRBV24-1	NA	NA	TGTGCCACCAGTGATGTCAGGGGTAACTCCTACAATGAGCAGTTCTTC	CATSDVRGNSYNEQFF
TRBJ2-7	TRBV12-3/TRBV12-4	NA	TRBD2	TGTGCCAGCAGTTTAGTGGAGACTAGCGGGTACGAGCAGTACTTC	CASSLVETSGYEQYF
TRBJ1-2	TRBV5-4	NA	NA	TGTGCCAGCAGCTCCGGGACAACTTATACAGGCTACACCTTC	CASSSGTTYTGYTF
TRBJ2-5	TRBV24-1	NA	NA	TGTGCCACCAGTGATTTTGGGTTTGAGGGGCAAGAGACCCAGTACTTC	CATSDFGFEGQETQYF
TRBJ2-7	TRBV13	few	NA	TGTGCCAGCAGCTTGGACGGCCTCGAGCAGTACTTC	CASSLDGLEQYF
TRBJ1-5	TRBV20-1	few	TRBD1	TGCAGTGCGGCCGGGACAGGGATTCAGCCCCAGCATTTT	CSAAGTGIQPQHF
TRBJ2-1	TRBV4-1	few	TRBD2	TGCGCCAGCAGCCAAGGGGAGACTAGCGGTTATTACAATGAGCAGTTCTTC	CASSQGETSGYYNEQFF
TRBJ2-7	TRBV3-1	few	NA	TGTGCCAGCAGCCCGGGGGGCCTCCTTGGCGAGCAGTACTTC	CASSPGGLLGEQYF
TRBJ1-4	TRBV7-9	few	NA	TGTGCCAGCAGCTCTACCGGGTTTCCAAATGAAAAACTGTTTTTT	CASSSTGFPNEKLFF
TRBJ1-4	TRBV5-1	few	NA	TGCGCCAGCAGCGAGGAGGCCGGGACGCTCGATGAAAAACTGTTTTTT	CASSEEAGTLDEKLFF
TRBJ2-3	TRBV7-3	few	NA	TGTGCCAGCAGCCAAGAGGGGGGTCCCGGGAGCACAGATACGCAGTATTTT	CASSQEGGPGSTDTQYF
TRBJ2-7	TRBV19	NA	TRBD2	TGTGCCAGTAGTACCCTAAGCGGGAGGGCCGGGTACGAGCAGTACTTC	CASSTLSGRAGYEQYF
TRBJ1-1	TRBV29-1	NA	TRBD1	TGCAGCGTTGTTGGGACAGCGAACACTGAAGCTTTCTTT	CSVVGTANTEAFF
TRBJ1-1	TRBV4-2	few	TRBD1	TGTGCCAGCAGCGAGGCGACAGGGAGGGGGACTGAAGCTTTCTTT	CASSEATGRGTEAFF
TRBJ2-1	TRBV12-3/TRBV12-4	few	NA	TGTGCCAGCAGCCCAACCAACGGACTTAGTGAGCAGTTCTTC	CASSPTNGLSEQFF
TRBJ2-5	TRBV20-1	few	TRBD2	TGCAGTGCAACCCGAGGGGGGACTAGTCAAGAGACCCAGTACTTC	CSATRGGTSQETQYF
TRBJ1-1	TRBV11-2	NA	NA	TGTGCCAGCAGCGCAAGCAGCACTGAAGCTTTCTTT	CASSASSTEAFF
TRBJ1-2	TRBV18	NA	NA	TGTGCCAGCTCAGCCCCGGGAAAGACTTCGGCTAACTATGGCTACACCTTC	CASSAPGKTSANYGYTF
TRBJ2-2	TRBV4-2	NA	NA	TGTGCCAGCAGCCAAGCTTTGGGAGAACGGGAGCTGTTTTTT	CASSQALGERELFF
TRBJ2-2	TRBV2	few	NA	TGTGCCAGCGGGGCTCAGGGAGTTACCGGGGAGCTGTTTTTT	CASGAQGVTGELFF
TRBJ2-7	TRBV12-3/TRBV12-4	few	NA	TGTGCCAGCAGGGAAGCGCCGGGACACGCATACGAGCAGTACTTC	CASREAPGHAYEQYF
TRBJ1-1	TRBV11-2	NA	NA	TGTGCCAGCAGCTTAGAGGGGCCAGGGATGAACACTGAAGCTTTCTTT	CASSLEGPGMNTEAFF
TRBJ1-1	TRBV24-1	NA	NA	TGTGCCACCAGTGATTGCCCGGAAGAAGCTTTCTTT	CATSDCPEEAFF
TRBJ2-1	TRBV7-8	few	TRBD2	TGTGCCAGCAGCAGCCGCGGAGGGAAGCGGGATTCCTACAATGAGCAGTTCTTC	CASSSRGGKRDSYNEQFF
TRBJ2-7	TRBV4-2	NA	NA	TGTGCCAGCAGCCAAGATTGGGGCTACGAGCAGTACTTC	CASSQDWGYEQYF
TRBJ2-1	TRBV20-1	NA	TRBD2	TGCAGTGCTACAATTCCTTCGGGACTAGCCACCAATGAGCAGTTCTTC	CSATIPSGLATNEQFF
TRBJ2-1	TRBV6-2/TRBV6-3	few	NA	TGTGCCAGCAGTCCCCTCGCGCGGGGCTACAATGAGCAGTTCTTC	CASSPLARGYNEQFF
TRBJ2-7	TRBV27	NA	NA	TGTGCCAGCAGTCCCGGGGTGCCGGGGTTCGGCGAGCAGTACTTC	CASSPGVPGFGEQYF
TRBJ2-7	TRBV5-1	NA	TRBD1	TGCGCCAGCAGCTTGACCGGGACAGGGGACCACGAGCAGTACTTC	CASSLTGTGDHEQYF
TRBJ1-1	TRBV6-6	NA	NA	TGTGCCAGCAGTTACTCGCGCCACGGGGAAGTGAACACTGAAGCTTTCTTT	CASSYSRHGEVNTEAFF
TRBJ2-1	TRBV7-9	many	NA	TGTGCCAGCAGCTTAGTGGGGGCCTCCTACAATGAGCAGTTCTTC	CASSLVGASYNEQFF
TRBJ2-1	TRBV29-1	few	TRBD2	TGCAGCGTTGGTCACCTAGCGGGAAATAGAAATGAGCAGTTCTTC	CSVGHLAGNRNEQFF
TRBJ2-7	TRBV5-5	NA	NA	TGTGCCAGCAGCTTTTGGGGACAAGGCTACGAGCAGTACTTC	CASSFWGQGYEQYF
TRBJ2-1	TRBV2	NA	TRBD2	TGTGCCAGCAGTGAGACTAGCGGGAGACTAGAGCAGTTCTTC	CASSETSGRLEQFF
TRBJ2-1	TRBV20-1	NA	NA	TGCAGTGCTAGACGTACCGTTACAGGGACACCCTACGATGAGCAGTTCTTC	CSARRTVTGTPYDEQFF
TRBJ2-3	TRBV2	few	NA	TGTGCCAGAACACTAGGGAACACAGATACGCAGTATTTT	CARTLGNTDTQYF
TRBJ2-2	TRBV5-6	NA	NA	TGTGCCAGCAGCTGGGGACGAGCCCGCGGGGAGCTGTTTTTT	CASSWGRARGELFF
TRBJ2-7	TRBV29-1	few	NA	TGCAGCGTCCGGACACTCGACTCCTACGAGCAGTACTTC	CSVRTLDSYEQYF
TRBJ1-4	TRBV9	NA	NA	TGTGCCAGCAGCGTAGCTCGCGATGGCACTAATGAAAAACTGTTTTTT	CASSVARDGTNEKLFF
TRBJ1-2	TRBV7-9	few	NA	TGTGCCAGCAGCTCCCCAGGCTTCAGGGACTGGGGCTACACCTTC	CASSSPGFRDWGYTF
TRBJ1-3	TRBV2	few	NA	TGTGCCAGCAGCGCCTCCCAGAGCTCTGGAAACACCATATATTTT	CASSASQSSGNTIYF
TRBJ2-5	TRBV5-1	many	NA	TGCGCCAGCAGCGACGGACGGGTACTACAAGAGACCCAGTACTTC	CASSDGRVLQETQYF
TRBJ2-7	TRBV12-3/TRBV12-4	NA	NA	TGTGCCAGCAGTTTAGGGGCCCACGAGCAGTACTTC	CASSLGAHEQYF
TRBJ2-5	TRBV20-1	NA	TRBD1	TGCAGTGCACCCGGGACAGACCAAGAGACCCAGTACTTC	CSAPGTDQETQYF
TRBJ1-1	TRBV5-1	NA	TRBD1	TGCGCCAGCAGCACCGACGGACAGGTTGGCACTGAAGCTTTCTTT	CASSTDGQVGTEAFF
TRBJ2-1	TRBV7-3	few	TRBD2	TGTGCCAGCAGCTCCCGGACTAGCGGGGGCTACAATGAGCAGTTCTTC	CASSSRTSGGYNEQFF